This T cell receptor (beta chain) was identified in a study (TCRdb year 2016). Its CDR3 holds 15 amino acids, cysteine through phenylalanine. Left in the record is the CDR3 DNA by itself, 45 bases read in frame from the first base. CDR1 and CDR2 were assigned from the germline V gene as SGHAT and FQNNGV. At the junction V is shortened by 8 bases and J by 3 bases; bases outside the gene matches: 11. With respect to this clonotype: No antigen is known for it. It has no much larger one-base neighbor in the sample; base qualities were not kept.

Libraries were constructed by RT-PCR. TCRdb records Illumina MiSeq as the sequencer. TCRdb reworked the public reads: Q25 trimming with fastp, MiXCR clone assembly, productive beta chains retained. Rows with a matching CDR3 protein are joined into one entry that keeps the most common DNA and genes. This sample holds about 680,000 distinct CDR3 sequences; more than 13% were observed only once. Roughly 4% of the sample belongs to the ten largest clones. In this chain, TRBV11-2 is recombined with TRBJ2-7; 9 bases in the middle match TRBD1. The receptor was isolated from a female donor in good health, serving as a healthy control. Material for sequencing was memory CD4+ T cells from blood. The bases are TGTGCCAGCTTACCGGGACAGGGAGGCGGCTACGAGCAGTACTTC. This gives the protein CASLPGQGGGYEQYF.